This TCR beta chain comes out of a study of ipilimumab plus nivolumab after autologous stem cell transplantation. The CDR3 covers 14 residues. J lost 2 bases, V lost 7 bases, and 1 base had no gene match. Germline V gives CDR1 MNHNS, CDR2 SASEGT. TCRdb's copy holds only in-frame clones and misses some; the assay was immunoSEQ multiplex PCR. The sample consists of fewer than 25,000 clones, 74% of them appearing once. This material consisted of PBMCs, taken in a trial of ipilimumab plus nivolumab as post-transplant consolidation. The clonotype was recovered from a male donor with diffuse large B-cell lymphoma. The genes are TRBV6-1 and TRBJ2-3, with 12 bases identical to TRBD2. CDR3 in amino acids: CASTSGRVTDTQYF. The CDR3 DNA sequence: TGTGCCAGCACTAGCGGGAGGGTCACAGATACGCAGTATTTT.